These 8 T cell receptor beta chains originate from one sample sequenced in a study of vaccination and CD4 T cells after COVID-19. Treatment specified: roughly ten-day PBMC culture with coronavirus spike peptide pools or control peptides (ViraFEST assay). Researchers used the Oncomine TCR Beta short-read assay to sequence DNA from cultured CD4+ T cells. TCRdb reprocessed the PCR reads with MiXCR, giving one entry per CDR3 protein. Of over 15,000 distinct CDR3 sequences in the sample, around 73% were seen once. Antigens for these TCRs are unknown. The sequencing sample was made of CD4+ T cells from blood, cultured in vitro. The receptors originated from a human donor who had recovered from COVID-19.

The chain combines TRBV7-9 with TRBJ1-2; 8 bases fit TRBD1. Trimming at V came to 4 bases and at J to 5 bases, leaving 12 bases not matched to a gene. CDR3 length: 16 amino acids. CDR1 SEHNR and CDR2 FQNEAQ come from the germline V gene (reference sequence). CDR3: CASSSPTGQGRYGYTF. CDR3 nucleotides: TGTGCCAGCAGCTCCCCTACCGGACAGGGCAGATATGGCTACACCTTC.

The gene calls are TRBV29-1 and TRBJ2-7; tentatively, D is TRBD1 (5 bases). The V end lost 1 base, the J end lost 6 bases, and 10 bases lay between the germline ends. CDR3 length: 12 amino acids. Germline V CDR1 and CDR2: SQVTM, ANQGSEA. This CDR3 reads CSVEGQSGEQYF. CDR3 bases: TGCAGCGTTGAAGGACAGTCTGGCGAGCAGTACTTC.

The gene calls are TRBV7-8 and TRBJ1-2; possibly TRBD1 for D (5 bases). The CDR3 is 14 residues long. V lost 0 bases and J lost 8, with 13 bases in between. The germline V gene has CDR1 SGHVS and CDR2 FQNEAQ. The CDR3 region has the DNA TGTGCCAGCAGCTTAGCCGAGACAGCGGAGGGCTACACCTTC. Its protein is CASSLAETAEGYTF.

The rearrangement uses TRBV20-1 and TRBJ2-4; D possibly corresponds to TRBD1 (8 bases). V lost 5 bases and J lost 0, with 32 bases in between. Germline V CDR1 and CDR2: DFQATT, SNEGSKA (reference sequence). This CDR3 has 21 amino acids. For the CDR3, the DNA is TGCAGTGCTCCGACAGGGGCGACTAGCCCGGGGTTGTTTGGAGCCAAAAACATTCAGTACTTC. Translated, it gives CSAPTGATSPGLFGAKNIQYF.

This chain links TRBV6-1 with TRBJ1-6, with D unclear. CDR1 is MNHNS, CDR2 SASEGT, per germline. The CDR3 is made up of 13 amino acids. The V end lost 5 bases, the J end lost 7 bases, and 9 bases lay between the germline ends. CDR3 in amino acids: CASSLQGNSPLHF. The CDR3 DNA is TGTGCCAGCAGTCTCCAAGGGAATTCACCCCTCCACTTT.

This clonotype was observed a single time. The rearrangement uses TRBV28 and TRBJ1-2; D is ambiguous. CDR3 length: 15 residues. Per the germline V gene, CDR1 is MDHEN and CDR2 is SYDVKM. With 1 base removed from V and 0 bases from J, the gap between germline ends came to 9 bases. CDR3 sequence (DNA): TGTGCCAGCAGTTTATATCTGGTCCCTAACTATGGCTACACCTTC. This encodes CASSLYLVPNYGYTF.

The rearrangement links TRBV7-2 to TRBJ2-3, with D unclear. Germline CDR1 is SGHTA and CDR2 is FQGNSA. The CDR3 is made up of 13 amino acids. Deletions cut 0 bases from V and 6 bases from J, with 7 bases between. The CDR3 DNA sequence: TGTGCCAGCAGCTTAGCCATCCCGGATACGCAGTATTTT. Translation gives CASSLAIPDTQYF.

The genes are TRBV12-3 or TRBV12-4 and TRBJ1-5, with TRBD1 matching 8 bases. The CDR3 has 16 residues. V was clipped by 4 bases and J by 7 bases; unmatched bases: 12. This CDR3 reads CASSSEPDRGKQPQHF. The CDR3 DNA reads TGTGCCAGCAGTTCCGAACCCGACAGGGGTAAGCAGCCCCAGCATTTT.